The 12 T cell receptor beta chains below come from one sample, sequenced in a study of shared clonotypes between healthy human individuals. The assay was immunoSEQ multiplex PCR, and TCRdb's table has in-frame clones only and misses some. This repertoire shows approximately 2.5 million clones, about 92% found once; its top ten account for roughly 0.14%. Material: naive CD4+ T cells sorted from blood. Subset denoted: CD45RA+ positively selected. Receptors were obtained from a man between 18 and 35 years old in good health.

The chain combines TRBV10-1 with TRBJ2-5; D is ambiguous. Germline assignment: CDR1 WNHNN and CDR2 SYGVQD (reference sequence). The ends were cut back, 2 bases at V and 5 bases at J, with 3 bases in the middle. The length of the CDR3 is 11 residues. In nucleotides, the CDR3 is TGCGCCAGCAGTGAGGTTGAGACCCAGTACTTC. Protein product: CASSEVETQYF.

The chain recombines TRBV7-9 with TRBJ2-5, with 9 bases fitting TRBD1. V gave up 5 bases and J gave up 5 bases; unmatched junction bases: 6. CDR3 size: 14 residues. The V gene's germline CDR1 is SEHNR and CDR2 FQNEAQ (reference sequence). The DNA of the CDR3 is TGTGCCAGCAGCCCCGGGGACAGGGTGGAGACCCAGTACTTC. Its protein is CASSPGDRVETQYF.

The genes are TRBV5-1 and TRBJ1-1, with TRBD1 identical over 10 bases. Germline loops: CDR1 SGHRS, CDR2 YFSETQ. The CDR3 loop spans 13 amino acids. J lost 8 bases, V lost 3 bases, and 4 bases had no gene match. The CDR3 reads CASSSGTGAEAFF. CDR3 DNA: TGCGCCAGCAGCTCAGGGACAGGGGCGGAAGCTTTCTTT.

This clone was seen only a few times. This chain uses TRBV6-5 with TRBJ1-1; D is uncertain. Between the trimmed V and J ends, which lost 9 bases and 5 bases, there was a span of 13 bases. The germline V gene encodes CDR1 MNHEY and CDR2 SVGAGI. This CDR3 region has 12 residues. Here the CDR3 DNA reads TGTGCCAGTCAACGGGGAAGAACTGAAGCTTTCTTT. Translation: CASQRGRTEAFF.

For the CDR3, the DNA is TGTGCCAGCAGCGTCAGGGGGAGGAACACTGAAGCTTTCTTT. This gives the protein CASSVRGRNTEAFF. The rearrangement uses TRBV6-5 and TRBJ1-1, with 7 positions matching TRBD1. The CDR3 contains 14 residues. The V gene end was trimmed by 6 bases and the J gene end by 1 base; junction bases not matched to a gene: 5. The germline V gene has CDR1 MNHEY and CDR2 SVGAGI.

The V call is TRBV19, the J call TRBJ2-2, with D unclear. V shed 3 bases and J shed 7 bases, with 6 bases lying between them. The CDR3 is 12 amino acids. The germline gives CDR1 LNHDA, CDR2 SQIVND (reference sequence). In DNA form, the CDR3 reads TGTGCCAGTAGTATTAGGGACGGGGAGCTGTTTTTT. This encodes CASSIRDGELFF.

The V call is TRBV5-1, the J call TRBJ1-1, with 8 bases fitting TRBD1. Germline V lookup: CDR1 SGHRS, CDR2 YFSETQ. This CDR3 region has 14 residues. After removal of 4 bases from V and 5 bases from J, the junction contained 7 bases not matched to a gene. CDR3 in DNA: TGCGCCAGCAGCCTTCAGGGGGCCTGGACTGAAGCTTTCTTT. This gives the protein CASSLQGAWTEAFF. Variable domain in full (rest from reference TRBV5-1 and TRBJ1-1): KAGVTQTPRYLIKTRGQQVTLSCSPISGHRSVSWYQQTPGQGLQFLFEYFSETQRNKGNFPGRFSGRQFSNSRSEMNVSTLELGDSALYLCASSLQGAWTEAFFGQGTRLTVV.

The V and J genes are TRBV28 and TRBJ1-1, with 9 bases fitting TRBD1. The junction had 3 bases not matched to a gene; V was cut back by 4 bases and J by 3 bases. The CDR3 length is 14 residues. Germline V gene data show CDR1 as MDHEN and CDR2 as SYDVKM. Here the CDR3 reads CASSSTGGYTEAFF. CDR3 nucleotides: TGTGCCAGCAGTTCGACAGGGGGGTACACTGAAGCTTTCTTT.

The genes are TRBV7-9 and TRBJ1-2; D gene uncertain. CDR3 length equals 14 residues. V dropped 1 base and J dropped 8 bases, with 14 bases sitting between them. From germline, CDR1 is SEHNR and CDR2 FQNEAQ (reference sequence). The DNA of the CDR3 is TGTGCCAGCAGCTTAGGTACGACCGCTTCGGGCTACACCTTC. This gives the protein CASSLGTTASGYTF.

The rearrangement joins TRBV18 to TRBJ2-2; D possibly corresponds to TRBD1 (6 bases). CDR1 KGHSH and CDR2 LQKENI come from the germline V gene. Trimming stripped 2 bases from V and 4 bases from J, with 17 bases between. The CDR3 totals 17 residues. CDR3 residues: CASSPFRDTQGTGELFF. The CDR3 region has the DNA TGTGCCAGCTCACCATTCCGGGACACACAGGGCACCGGGGAGCTGTTTTTT.

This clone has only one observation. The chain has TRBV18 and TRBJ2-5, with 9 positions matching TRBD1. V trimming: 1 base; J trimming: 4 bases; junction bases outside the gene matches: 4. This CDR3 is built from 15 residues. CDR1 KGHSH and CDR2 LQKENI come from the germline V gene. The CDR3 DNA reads TGTGCCAGCTCACCACTACAGGGGGCGAGAGAGACCCAGTACTTC. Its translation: CASSPLQGARETQYF. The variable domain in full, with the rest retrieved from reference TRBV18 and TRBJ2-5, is NAGVMQNPRHLVRRRGQEARLRCSPMKGHSHVYWYRQLPEEGLKFMVYLQKENIIDESGMPKERFSAEFPKEGPSILRIQQVVRGDSAAYFCASSPLQGARETQYFGPGTRLLVL.

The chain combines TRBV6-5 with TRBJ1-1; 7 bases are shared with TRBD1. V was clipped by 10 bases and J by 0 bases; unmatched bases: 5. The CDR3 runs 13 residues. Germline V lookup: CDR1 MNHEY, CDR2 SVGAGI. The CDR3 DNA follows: TGTGCCACCTACAGGGGACTGAACACTGAAGCTTTCTTT. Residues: CATYRGLNTEAFF.